This T cell receptor beta chain was captured by sequencing in a study of CD8+CD57+ T cells in acquired aplastic anemia. Study outcomes and limitations: The same twenty-nine CD8+ CDR3 sequences occurred in patients and in controls.

For sequencing, patients were chosen who had shown expansion of CD8+CD57+ cells by flow cytometry. CDR3 and TCR beta VDJ profiling relied on a genomic DNA template. Each CDR3 protein is one row after TCRdb ran MiXCR on the reads. This table has around 290,000 distinct CDR3 sequences, approximately 57% appearing once. Remarks on this clonotype: Antigen unknown.

This CDR3 has 15 amino acids. From germline, CDR1 is DFQATT and CDR2 SNEGSKA (reference sequence). The V and J ends lost 3 bases and 5 bases, in that order; junction bases with no gene match: 7. This chain connects TRBV20-1 to TRBJ2-2; TRBD2 matches at 9 bases. The sequence was collected from a human donor with aplastic anemia. The sample taken for sequencing was sorted CD4+, CD8+, or CD8+CD57+ T cells (not recorded which) from PBMCs. Written as DNA, the CDR3 is TGCAGTGCTAGTTTTGGTGCGGGAGGGACCGGGGAGCTGTTTTTT. This translates into CSASFGAGGTGELFF.